This T cell receptor (beta chain) emerged from a study of T cells expressing NK-cell markers. Following a re-call of the 5' RACE reads, TCRdb has one entry per CDR3 protein and lacks DNA. This sample's clone table lists 90,000 to 130,000 distinct CDR3 sequences. CDR3 length: 15 residues. The germline V gene has CDR1 SNHLY and CDR2 FYNNEI. The sample was blood T cells: a sorted CD56 or NKG2C T cell subset, CD4+ or CD8+ T cells, or bulk PBMC T cells (not recorded which). J is TRBJ2-3 and V is TRBV2. The TCR sequence derives from a woman aged 18 to 75 in good health. This CDR3 reads CASSERQAVTDTQYF.